Below, 14 T cell receptor beta chains from the same sample are listed, as sequenced in a study of T cell responses to AZD1222 COVID-19 vaccine. Clones were read by immunoSEQ multiplex PCR, and TCRdb kept only the in-frame ones, dropping some. This table has 180,000 or so clones, around nine tenths appearing once. The sequencing used peripheral blood, collected on day 0 of AZD1222 vaccination. These receptors were obtained from an adult in good health.

The V and J genes are TRBV6-1 and TRBJ2-3, with 7 bases fitting TRBD1. The CDR3 contains 15 residues. Germline V lookup: CDR1 MNHNS, CDR2 SASEGT. With V trimmed by 0 bases and J by 4 bases, 4 bases remained unmatched. The CDR3 protein is CASSEALGGSDTQYF. In DNA, the CDR3 is TGTGCCAGCAGTGAAGCGCTAGGGGGCTCAGATACGCAGTATTTT.

The genes are TRBV6-5 and TRBJ1-5; D is uncertain. Germline CDR1 MNHEY, CDR2 SVGAGI. The V end lost 8 bases, the J end lost 3 bases, and 8 bases lay between the germline ends. This CDR3 has 12 residues. CDR3 amino acids: CASQTTNQPQHF. The CDR3 nucleotides read TGTGCCAGCCAAACTACCAATCAGCCCCAGCATTTT.

A word on this clone: Other DNA sequences in the sample encode the same CDR3. The rearrangement joins TRBV2 to TRBJ1-1; D might be TRBD1 (5 bases). In germline, CDR1 is SNHLY, CDR2 FYNNEI. The CDR3 contains 14 residues. With 2 bases removed from V and 0 bases from J, the gap between germline ends came to 7 bases. CDR3 region: CASSEQGVNTEAFF. Here the CDR3 DNA reads TGTGCCAGCAGTGAACAGGGAGTGAACACTGAAGCTTTCTTT.

The V call is TRBV5-4, the J call TRBJ1-2, with TRBD1 matching 10 bases. Germline V gene data show CDR1 as SGHNT and CDR2 as YYREEE (reference sequence). CDR3 size: 19 residues. The J segment lost 4 bases and the V segment lost 2 bases, leaving 17 bases of the junction unmatched. CDR3 in DNA: TGTGCCAGCAGCTTAGGAGGTCGCGTCGGGGACAGGGGTCTCTATGGCTACACCTTC. Residues: CASSLGGRVGDRGLYGYTF.

The chain is built from TRBV27 and TRBJ1-4; D call uncertain. The CDR3 is 16 amino acids. The V gene's germline CDR1 is MNHEY and CDR2 SMNVEV (reference sequence). V was shortened by 0 bases and J by 0 bases, with 8 bases between the two germline ends. This CDR3 reads CASSLSPASTNEKLFF. CDR3 sequence (DNA): TGTGCCAGCAGTTTATCGCCGGCCTCAACTAATGAAAAACTGTTTTTT.

The rearrangement joins TRBV9 to TRBJ2-1; maybe TRBD2 (5 bases). The CDR3 runs 15 residues. Germline CDR1 is SGDLS and CDR2 is YYNGEE. Trimming stripped 3 bases from V and 0 bases from J, with 10 bases between. The CDR3 here is CASSAAGSSYNEQFF. The CDR3 DNA follows: TGTGCCAGCAGCGCCGCGGGTAGCTCCTACAATGAGCAGTTCTTC.

The rearrangement joins TRBV7-9 to TRBJ1-4, with TRBD1 matching 7 bases. In germline, CDR1 is SEHNR, CDR2 FQNEAQ (reference sequence). V was clipped by 3 bases and J by 0 bases; unmatched bases: 4. This CDR3 is 16 amino acids long. The CDR3: CASSLGDRATNEKLFF. As DNA, the CDR3 is TGTGCCAGCAGCTTGGGGGACAGAGCAACTAATGAAAAACTGTTTTTT.

This CDR3 reads CASSRNRDTEAFF. The CDR3 nucleotides are TGTGCCAGTAGCAGAAACCGGGACACTGAAGCTTTCTTT. The chain uses TRBV19 and TRBJ1-1; no clear D gene. From germline, CDR1 is LNHDA and CDR2 SQIVND (reference sequence). There are 13 residues in the CDR3. Between the trimmed V and J ends, which lost 6 bases and 3 bases, there was a span of 11 bases.

The chain employs TRBV6-5 and TRBJ2-7; no clear D gene. The CDR3 is made up of 13 amino acids. Trimming stripped 6 bases from V and 1 base from J, with 10 bases between. Looked up from germline, CDR1 is MNHEY and CDR2 is SVGAGI. The CDR3 DNA reads TGTGCCAGCAGATCCGACATTTCCTACGAGCAGTACGTC. Translation: CASRSDISYEQYV.

This clone is deemed medium-sized (0.01 to 0.1%). The CDR3 spells CASSYVTSGWDEQFF. Here the CDR3 DNA reads TGTGCCAGCAGTTACGTGACTAGCGGGTGGGATGAGCAGTTCTTC. The rearrangement links TRBV6-2 or TRBV6-3 to TRBJ2-1, with 10 positions matching TRBD2. Germline CDR1 and CDR2: MNHEY and SVGEGT. The V gene end was trimmed by 2 bases and the J gene end by 8 bases; junction bases not matched to a gene: 6. CDR3 size: 15 residues.

The chain employs TRBV18 and TRBJ2-6, with D possibly TRBD2 on 5 matching bases. Trimming cost V 5 bases and J 2 bases, with 16 bases left between them. The CDR3 covers 17 residues. The germline V gene encodes CDR1 KGHSH and CDR2 LQKENI. The CDR3 DNA follows: TGTGCCAGCTCATCGGGCGAAGGGCGGGCTGGGGCCAACGTCCTGACTTTC. It yields the protein CASSSGEGRAGANVLTF.

The chain recombines TRBV7-9 with TRBJ2-1, with 9 bases lining up with TRBD2. This CDR3 has 15 amino acids. V shed 6 bases and J 12 bases; nucleotides not matched to a gene: 15. Germline CDR1 reads SEHNR; CDR2 reads FQNEAQ (reference sequence). The CDR3 DNA reads TGTGCCAGCAGTCGTAGCGGGAGTCCGGCCGGTGGGCAGTTCTTC. This encodes CASSRSGSPAGGQFF.

Written as DNA, the CDR3 is TGTGCCAGCAGCGTAGAGGACAGGGGGCGAGGTTTTTATGGCTACACCTTC. Translated: CASSVEDRGRGFYGYTF. The rearrangement joins TRBV9 to TRBJ1-2; 11 positions agree with TRBD1. Losses at the gene ends were 0 bases for V and 5 bases for J; bases not matched to a gene: 9. CDR3 length: 17 amino acids. Germline V gives CDR1 SGDLS, CDR2 YYNGEE.

The V call is TRBV7-8, the J call TRBJ2-5; D gene uncertain. Trimming stripped 5 bases from V and 4 bases from J, with 8 bases between. There are 12 residues in the CDR3. Germline V gene lookup returns CDR1 SGHVS and CDR2 FQNEAQ. CDR3 DNA: TGTGCCAGCAGCCAACTTAGAGAGACCCAGTACTTC. This translates into CASSQLRETQYF.